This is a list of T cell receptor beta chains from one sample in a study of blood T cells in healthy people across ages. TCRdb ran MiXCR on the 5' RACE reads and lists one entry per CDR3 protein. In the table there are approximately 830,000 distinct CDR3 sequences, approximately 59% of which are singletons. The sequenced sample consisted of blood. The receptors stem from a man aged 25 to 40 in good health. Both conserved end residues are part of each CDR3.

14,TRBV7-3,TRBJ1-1,CASSSPSKEFTTFF
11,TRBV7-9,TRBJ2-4,CASSPGGLGYF
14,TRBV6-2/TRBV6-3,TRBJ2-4,CASRLQAAKNIQYF
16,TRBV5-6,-,CASSRGSGDYYNEQYF
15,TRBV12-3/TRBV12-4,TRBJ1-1,CASSRPGQGINEAFF
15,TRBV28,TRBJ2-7,CASSLLGQLSYEQYF
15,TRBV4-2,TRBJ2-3,CASSRTPGGTDTQYF
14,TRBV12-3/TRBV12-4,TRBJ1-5,CASNDRARGGPQHF
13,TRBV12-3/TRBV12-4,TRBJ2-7,CASKVWTGDEQYF
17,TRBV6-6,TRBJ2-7,CASSYSGLAGGTYEQYF
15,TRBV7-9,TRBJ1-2,CASSEPQGLDYGYTF
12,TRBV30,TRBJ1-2,CAWTHTPYGYTF
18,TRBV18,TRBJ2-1,CASSPPSGGADNYNEQFF
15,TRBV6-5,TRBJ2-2,CASSAPGQNTGELFF
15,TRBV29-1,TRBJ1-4,CSAVIGQGSYEKLFF
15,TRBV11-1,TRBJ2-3,CASSLWGTPADTQYF
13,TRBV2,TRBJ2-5,CASSWTTQETQYF
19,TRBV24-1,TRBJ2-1,CATSGYQTASSYGQDEQFF
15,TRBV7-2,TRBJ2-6,CASSELAAGANALTF
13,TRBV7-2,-,CASSFGPEETQYF